Sequencing of this TCR beta chain was carried out in a study of blood T cell repertoires in COVID-19. From germline, CDR1 is GTSNPN and CDR2 SVGIG (reference sequence). The CDR3 has 17 residues. The germline V and J ends were trimmed by 0 bases and 3 bases, with 19 bases remaining between them. Assay: immunoSEQ multiplex PCR; the TCRdb copy retains only in-frame clones and omits some. This sample has over 60,000 clones, with approximately 85% found just once. This clonotype originated in a woman of 80 years or more with active or convalescent COVID-19. The sequenced sample consisted of peripheral blood. The chain uses TRBV30 and TRBJ2-3; D may be TRBD1 (6 bases). This CDR3 reads CAWSVDLQGFKTDTQYF. CDR3 DNA: TGTGCCTGGAGTGTAGATCTGCAGGGGTTTAAGACAGATACGCAGTATTTT.